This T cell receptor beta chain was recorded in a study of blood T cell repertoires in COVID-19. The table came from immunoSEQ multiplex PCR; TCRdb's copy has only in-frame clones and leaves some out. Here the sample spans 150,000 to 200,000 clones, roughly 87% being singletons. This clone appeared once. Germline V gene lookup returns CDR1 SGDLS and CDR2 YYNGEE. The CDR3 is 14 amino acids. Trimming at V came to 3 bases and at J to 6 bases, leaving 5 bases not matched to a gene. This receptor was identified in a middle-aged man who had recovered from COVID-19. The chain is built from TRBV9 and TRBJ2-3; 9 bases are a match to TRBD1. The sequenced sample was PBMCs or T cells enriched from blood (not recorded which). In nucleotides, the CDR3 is TGTGCCAGCAGCGAAACAGGGGGCGCGGATACGCAGTATTTT. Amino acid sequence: CASSETGGADTQYF. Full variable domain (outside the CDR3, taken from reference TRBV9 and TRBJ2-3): DSGVTQTPKHLITATGQRVTLRCSPRSGDLSVYWYQQSLDQGLQFLIQYYNGEERAKGNILERFSAQQFPDLHSELNLSSLELGDSALYFCASSETGGADTQYFGPGTRLTVL.